This TCR beta chain stems from a study of cytomegalovirus exposure and HLA in healthy donors. In the case of this clone: The antigen remains undetermined.

This CDR3 contains 14 residues. V dropped 0 bases and J dropped 4; count of bases not matched to a gene: 3. Per germline, CDR1 SGHNT and CDR2 YYREEE (reference sequence). The PCR had 60 Vbeta and 13 Jbeta primers. As processed by the authors: Counted up in a later analysis, unique TCR beta chains came to about 80 million, with around 9.9 million shared. Measured with immunoSEQ multiplex PCR; TCRdb has only the in-frame clones, and not every one. The V and J calls and clone size come from that table; D and trimming were worked out from the DNA. The data contain more than 95,000 clones, more than 60% of them singletons. Notes on the study in general: Information on immune exposure was restricted to one variable (CMV serostatus). Presence/absence analyses rested on an assumption that sequencing depth was roughly uniform across donors. It was in a later analysis that TCR association rates were seen to vary by HLA locus, highest for DRB1 and lowest for HLA-C.

This receptor was obtained from a woman in her sixties or seventies in good health and CMV-seropositive. This rearrangement joins TRBV5-4 to TRBJ2-5; 7 nucleotides line up with TRBD2. Sequenced material: PBMCs. The CDR3 nucleotides read TGTGCCAGCAGCTTGGGACTAGCCGCAGAGACCCAGTACTTC. It encodes CASSLGLAAETQYF.